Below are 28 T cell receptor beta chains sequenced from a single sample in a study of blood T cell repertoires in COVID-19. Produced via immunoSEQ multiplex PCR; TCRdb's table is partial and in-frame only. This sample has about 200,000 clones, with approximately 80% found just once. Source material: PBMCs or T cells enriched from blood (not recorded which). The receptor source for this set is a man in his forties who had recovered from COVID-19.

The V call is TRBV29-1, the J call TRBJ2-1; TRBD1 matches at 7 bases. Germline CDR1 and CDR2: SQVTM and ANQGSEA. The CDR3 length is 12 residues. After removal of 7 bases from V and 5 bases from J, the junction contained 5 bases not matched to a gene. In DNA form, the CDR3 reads TGCAGCGCCCGGGACAGTCACAATGAGCAGTTCTTC. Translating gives CSARDSHNEQFF.

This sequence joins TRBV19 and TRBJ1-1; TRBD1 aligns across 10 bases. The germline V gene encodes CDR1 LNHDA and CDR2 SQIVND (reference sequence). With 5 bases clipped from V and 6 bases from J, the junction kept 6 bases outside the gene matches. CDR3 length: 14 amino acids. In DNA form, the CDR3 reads TGTGCCAGTAGTGGGAGACAGGGGGCCGCTGAAGCTTTCTTT. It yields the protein CASSGRQGAAEAFF.

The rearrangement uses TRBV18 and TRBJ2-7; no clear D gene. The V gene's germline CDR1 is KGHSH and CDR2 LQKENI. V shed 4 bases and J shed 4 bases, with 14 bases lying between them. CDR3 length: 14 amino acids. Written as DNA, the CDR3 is TGTGCCAGCTCACGAGGCGCCTCGCAGTACGAGCAGTACGTC. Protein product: CASSRGASQYEQYV.

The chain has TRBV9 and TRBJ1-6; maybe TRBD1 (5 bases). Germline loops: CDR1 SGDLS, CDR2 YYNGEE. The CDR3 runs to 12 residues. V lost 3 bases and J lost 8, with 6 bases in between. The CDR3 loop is CASSARDSPLHF. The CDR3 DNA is TGTGCCAGCAGCGCCAGGGATTCACCCCTCCACTTT.

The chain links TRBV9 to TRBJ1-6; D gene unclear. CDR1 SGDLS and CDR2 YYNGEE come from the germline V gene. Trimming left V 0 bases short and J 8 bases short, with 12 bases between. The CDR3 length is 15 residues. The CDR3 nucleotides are TGTGCCAGCAGCGTAGGGAGGGAGAGGGATTCACCCCTCCACTTT. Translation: CASSVGRERDSPLHF.

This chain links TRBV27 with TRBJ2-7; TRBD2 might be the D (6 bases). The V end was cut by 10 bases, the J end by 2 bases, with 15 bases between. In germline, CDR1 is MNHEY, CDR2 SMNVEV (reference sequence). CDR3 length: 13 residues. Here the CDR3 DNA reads TGTGCCACGGGCTCGGGACTGGCCTACGAGCAGTACTTC. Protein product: CATGSGLAYEQYF.

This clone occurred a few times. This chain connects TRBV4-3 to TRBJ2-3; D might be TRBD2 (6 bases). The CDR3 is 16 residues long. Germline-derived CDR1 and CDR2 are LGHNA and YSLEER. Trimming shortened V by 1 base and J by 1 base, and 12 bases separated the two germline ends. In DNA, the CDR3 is TGCGCCAGCAGCCAAGTTCGACTAGGGGGCACAGATACGCAGTATTTT. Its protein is CASSQVRLGGTDTQYF.

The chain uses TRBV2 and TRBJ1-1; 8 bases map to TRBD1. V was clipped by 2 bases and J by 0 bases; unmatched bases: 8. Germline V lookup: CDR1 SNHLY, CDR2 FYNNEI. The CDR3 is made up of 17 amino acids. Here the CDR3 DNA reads TGTGCCAGCAGTGAAACAGGGGGGGGAATGATGAACACTGAAGCTTTCTTT. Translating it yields CASSETGGGMMNTEAFF.

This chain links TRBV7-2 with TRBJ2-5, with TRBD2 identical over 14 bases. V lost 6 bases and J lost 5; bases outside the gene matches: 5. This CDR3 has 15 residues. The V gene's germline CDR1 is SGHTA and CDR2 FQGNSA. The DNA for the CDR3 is TGTGCCAGCAGGTCGGGGACTAGCGGGAGTGAGACCCAGTACTTC. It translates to CASRSGTSGSETQYF.

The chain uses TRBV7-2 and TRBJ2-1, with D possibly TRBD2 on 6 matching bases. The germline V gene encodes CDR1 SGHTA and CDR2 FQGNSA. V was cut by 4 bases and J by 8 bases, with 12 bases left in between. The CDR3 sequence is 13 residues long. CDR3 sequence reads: CASSSGLPDEQFF. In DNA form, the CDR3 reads TGTGCCAGCAGCTCGGGACTCCCGGATGAGCAGTTCTTC.

The CDR3 nucleotides are TGTGCCAGCAGCACCCAGAGCGGGAACACTGAAGCTTTCTTT. This translates into CASSTQSGNTEAFF. The rearrangement joins TRBV9 to TRBJ1-1; no definite D call. Trimming pared 4 bases from V and 1 base from J, leaving 11 bases between. The germline CDR1 and CDR2 sequences are SGDLS and YYNGEE. This CDR3 has 14 residues.

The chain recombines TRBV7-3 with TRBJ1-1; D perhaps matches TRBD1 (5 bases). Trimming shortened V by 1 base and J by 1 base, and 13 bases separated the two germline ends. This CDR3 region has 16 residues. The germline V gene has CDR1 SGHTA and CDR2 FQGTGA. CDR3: CASSLNSPQGNTEAFF. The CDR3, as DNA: TGTGCCAGCAGCTTAAACTCACCCCAGGGGAACACTGAAGCTTTCTTT. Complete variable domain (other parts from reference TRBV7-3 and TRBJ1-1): GAGVSQTPSNKVTEKGKYVELRCDPISGHTALYWYRQSLGQGPEFLIYFQGTGAADDSGLPNDRFFAVRPEGSVSTLKIQRTERGDSAVYLCASSLNSPQGNTEAFFGQGTRLTVV.

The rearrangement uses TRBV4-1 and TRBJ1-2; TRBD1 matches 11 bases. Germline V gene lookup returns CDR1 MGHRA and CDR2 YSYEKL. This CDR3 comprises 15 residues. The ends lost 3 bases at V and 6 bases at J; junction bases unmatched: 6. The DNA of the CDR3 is TGCGCCAGCAGCCAGCCGGACAGGGGGCTTCATGGCTACACCTTC. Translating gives CASSQPDRGLHGYTF.

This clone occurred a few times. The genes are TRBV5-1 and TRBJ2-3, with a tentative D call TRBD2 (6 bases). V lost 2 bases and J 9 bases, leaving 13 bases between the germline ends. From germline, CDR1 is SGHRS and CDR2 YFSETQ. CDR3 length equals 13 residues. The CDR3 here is CASSFGTAGTQYF. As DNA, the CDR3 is TGCGCCAGCAGCTTTGGGACCGCGGGGACGCAGTATTTT.

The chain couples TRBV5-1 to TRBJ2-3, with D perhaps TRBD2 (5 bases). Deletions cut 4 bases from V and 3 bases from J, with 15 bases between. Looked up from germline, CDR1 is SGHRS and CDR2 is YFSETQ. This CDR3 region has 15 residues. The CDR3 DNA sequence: TGCGCCAGCAGCCCTTCCCTACTAGGGACAGATACGCAGTATTTT. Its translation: CASSPSLLGTDTQYF.

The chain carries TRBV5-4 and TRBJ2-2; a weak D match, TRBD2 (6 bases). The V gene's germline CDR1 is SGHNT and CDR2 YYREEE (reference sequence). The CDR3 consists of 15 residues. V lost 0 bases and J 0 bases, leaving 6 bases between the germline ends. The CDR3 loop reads CASSLGGTNTGELFF. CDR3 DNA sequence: TGTGCCAGCAGCTTGGGCGGGACGAACACCGGGGAGCTGTTTTTT. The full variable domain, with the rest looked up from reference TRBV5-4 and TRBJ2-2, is ETGVTQSPTHLIKTRGQQVTLRCSSQSGHNTVSWYQQALGQGPQFIFQYYREEENGRGNFPPRFSGLQFPNYSSELNVNALELDDSALYLCASSLGGTNTGELFFGEGSRLTVL.

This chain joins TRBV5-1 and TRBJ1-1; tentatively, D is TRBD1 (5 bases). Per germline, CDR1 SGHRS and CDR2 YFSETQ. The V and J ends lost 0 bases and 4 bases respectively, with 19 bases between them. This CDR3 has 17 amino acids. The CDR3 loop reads CASSLAVGQVMITEAFF. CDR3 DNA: TGCGCCAGCAGCTTGGCCGTCGGACAAGTGATGATCACTGAAGCTTTCTTT.

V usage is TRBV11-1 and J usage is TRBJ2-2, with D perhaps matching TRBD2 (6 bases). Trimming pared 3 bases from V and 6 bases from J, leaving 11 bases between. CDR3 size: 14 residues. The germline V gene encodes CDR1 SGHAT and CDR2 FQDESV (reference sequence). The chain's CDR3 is CASSFRRESGELFF. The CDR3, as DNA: TGTGCCAGCAGCTTTCGCCGGGAGTCCGGGGAGCTGTTTTTT.

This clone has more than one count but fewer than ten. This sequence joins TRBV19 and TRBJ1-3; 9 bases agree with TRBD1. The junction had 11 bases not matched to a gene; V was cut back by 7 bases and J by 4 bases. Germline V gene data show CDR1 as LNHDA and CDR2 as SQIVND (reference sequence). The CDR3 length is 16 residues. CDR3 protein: CASTPAWTGEGNTIYF. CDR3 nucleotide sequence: TGTGCCAGTACCCCCGCATGGACAGGGGAAGGAAACACCATATATTTT.

CDR3 amino acids: CASSSGETQYF. The CDR3 nucleotides read TGTGCCAGCAGCTCCGGAGAGACCCAGTACTTC. The chain links TRBV5-5 to TRBJ2-5; D is uncertain. CDR3 length equals 11 residues. Trimming cost V 3 bases and J 4 bases, with 4 bases left between them. Germline CDR1 SGHKS, CDR2 YYEKEE (reference sequence).

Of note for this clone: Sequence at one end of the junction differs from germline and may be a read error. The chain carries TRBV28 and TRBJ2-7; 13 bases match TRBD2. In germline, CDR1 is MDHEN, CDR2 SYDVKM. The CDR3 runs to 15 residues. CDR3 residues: CASSRLAGGSDEQYF. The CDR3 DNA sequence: TGTGCCAGCAGCCGACTAGCGGGAGGCTCCGACGAGCAGTACTTC.

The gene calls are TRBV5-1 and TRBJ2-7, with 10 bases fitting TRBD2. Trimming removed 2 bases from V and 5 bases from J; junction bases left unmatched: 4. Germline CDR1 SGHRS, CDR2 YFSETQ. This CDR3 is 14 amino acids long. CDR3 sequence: CASSLSSGSDEQYF. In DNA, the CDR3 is TGCGCCAGCAGCTTATCTAGCGGGAGTGACGAGCAGTACTTC.

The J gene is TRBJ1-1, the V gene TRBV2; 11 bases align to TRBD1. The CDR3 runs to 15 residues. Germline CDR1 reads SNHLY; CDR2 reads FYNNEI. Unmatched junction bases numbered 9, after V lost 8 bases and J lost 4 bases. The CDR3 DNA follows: TGTGCCAGCTTTCTCGGACAGGGGGCGATCACTGAAGCTTTCTTT. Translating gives CASFLGQGAITEAFF.

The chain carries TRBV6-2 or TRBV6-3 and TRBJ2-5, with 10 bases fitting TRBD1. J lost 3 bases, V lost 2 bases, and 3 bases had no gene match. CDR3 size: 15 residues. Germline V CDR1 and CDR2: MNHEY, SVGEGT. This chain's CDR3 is CASSYGDRGEETQYF. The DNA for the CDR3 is TGTGCCAGCAGTTACGGGGACAGGGGCGAAGAGACCCAGTACTTC.

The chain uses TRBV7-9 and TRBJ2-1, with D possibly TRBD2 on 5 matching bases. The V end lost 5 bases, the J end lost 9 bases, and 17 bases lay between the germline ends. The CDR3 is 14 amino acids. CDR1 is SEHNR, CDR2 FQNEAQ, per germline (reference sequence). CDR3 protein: CASSPSHRYGEQFF. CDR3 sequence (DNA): TGTGCCAGCAGCCCTAGCCATAGGTATGGTGAGCAGTTCTTC.

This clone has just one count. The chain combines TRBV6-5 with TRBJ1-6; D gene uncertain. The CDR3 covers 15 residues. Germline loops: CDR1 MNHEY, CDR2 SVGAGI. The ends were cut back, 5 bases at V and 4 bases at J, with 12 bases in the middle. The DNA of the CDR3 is TGTGCCAGCAGTCCGGGTGGATGGTATAATTCACCCCTCCACTTT. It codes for CASSPGGWYNSPLHF.

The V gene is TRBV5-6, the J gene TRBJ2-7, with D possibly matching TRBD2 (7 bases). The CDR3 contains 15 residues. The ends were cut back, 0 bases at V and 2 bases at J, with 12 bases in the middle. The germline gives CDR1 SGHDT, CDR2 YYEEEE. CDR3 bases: TGTGCCAGCAGCTTGGTGGGGGGGACACCCTACGAGCAGTACTTC. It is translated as CASSLVGGTPYEQYF.

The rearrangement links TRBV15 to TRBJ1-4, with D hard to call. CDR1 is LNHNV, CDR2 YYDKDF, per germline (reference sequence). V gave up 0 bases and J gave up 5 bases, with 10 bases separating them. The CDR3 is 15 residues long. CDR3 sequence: CATSRDTTGNEKLFF. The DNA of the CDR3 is TGTGCCACCAGCAGAGACACAACCGGGAATGAAAAACTGTTTTTT.